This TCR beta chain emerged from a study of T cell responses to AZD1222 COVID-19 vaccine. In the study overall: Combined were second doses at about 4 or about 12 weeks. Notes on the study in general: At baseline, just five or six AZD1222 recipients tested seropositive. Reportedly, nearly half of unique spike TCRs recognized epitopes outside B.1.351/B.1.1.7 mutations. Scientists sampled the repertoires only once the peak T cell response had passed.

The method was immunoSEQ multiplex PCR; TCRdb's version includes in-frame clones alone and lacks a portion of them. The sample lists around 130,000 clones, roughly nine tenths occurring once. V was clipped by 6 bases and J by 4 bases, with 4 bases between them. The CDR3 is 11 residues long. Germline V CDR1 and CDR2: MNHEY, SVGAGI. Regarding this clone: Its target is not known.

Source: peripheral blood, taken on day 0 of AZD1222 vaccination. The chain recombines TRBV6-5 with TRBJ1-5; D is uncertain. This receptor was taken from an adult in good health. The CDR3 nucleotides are TGTGCCAGCAGGGAGAATCAGCCCCAGCATTTT. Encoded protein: CASRENQPQHF.